The 2 T cell receptor beta chains given below trace back to one sample, sequenced in a study of blood T cell repertoires in COVID-19. The table came from immunoSEQ multiplex PCR; TCRdb's copy has only in-frame clones and leaves some out. The sample records 200,000 to 250,000 clones, approximately 90% being singletons. The specimen sequenced was PBMCs or T cells enriched from blood (not recorded which). All receptors derive from a woman aged 25-40 years who had recovered from COVID-19.

The V and J genes are TRBV4-1 and TRBJ2-1, with 9 bases matching TRBD1. Germline V gene lookup returns CDR1 MGHRA and CDR2 YSYEKL. The trim removed 4 bases at V and 7 bases at J, leaving 8 bases unmatched. The length of the CDR3 is 15 residues. Here the CDR3 reads CASSPSPGTGNEQFF. The CDR3 DNA follows: TGCGCCAGCAGCCCCAGTCCCGGGACAGGGAATGAGCAGTTCTTC.

This clone showed up just a few times. The chain carries TRBV2 and TRBJ1-2, with TRBD1 matching 9 bases. The CDR3 totals 15 residues. Unmatched junction bases numbered 6, after V lost 2 bases and J lost 5 bases. Looked up from germline, CDR1 is SNHLY and CDR2 is FYNNEI. CDR3 region: CASSERDRVRYGYTF. DNA of the CDR3: TGTGCCAGCAGTGAAAGGGACAGGGTGAGGTATGGCTACACCTTC.